The 31 T cell receptor beta chains in this list originate from one sample, sequenced in a study of OX40 agonist ivuxolimab in advanced cancers. The method was immunoSEQ multiplex PCR; TCRdb's version includes in-frame clones alone and lacks a portion of them. The table lists over 65,000 clones, around 84% of them singletons. The material sequenced was CD4+ or CD8+ T cells sorted from blood, taken in a trial of the OX40 agonist ivuxolimab. The receptors derive from an adult with an advanced solid tumor such as melanoma, head and neck, liver or kidney cancer.

This chain joins TRBV6-5 and TRBJ1-1; tentative D call: TRBD1 (6 bases). V was trimmed by 1 base and J by 7 bases, leaving 19 bases between them. This CDR3 is built from 16 residues. Looked up from germline, CDR1 is MNHEY and CDR2 is SVGAGI. The CDR3 is CASSYWGPGANDEAFF. In DNA, the CDR3 is TGTGCCAGCAGTTACTGGGGGCCAGGGGCTAACGATGAAGCTTTCTTT.

J is TRBJ1-4 and V is TRBV13; the D gene is possibly TRBD1 (5 bases). Germline CDR1 and CDR2: PRHDT and FYEKMQ (reference sequence). The CDR3 runs 17 residues. V was trimmed by 7 bases and J by 0 bases, leaving 18 bases between them. CDR3 region: CASTAGGAAATNEKLFF. For the CDR3, the DNA is TGTGCCAGCACAGCAGGCGGGGCGGCGGCAACTAATGAAAAACTGTTTTTT.

This clone was seen more than once but under ten times. The chain uses TRBV6-5 and TRBJ2-3; 10 bases map to TRBD2. CDR1 MNHEY and CDR2 SVGAGI come from the germline V gene. V gave up 2 bases and J gave up 7 bases; unmatched junction bases: 6. This CDR3 is 15 amino acids long. Written as DNA, the CDR3 is TGTGCCAGCAGTTACGGAGCGGGGGGGCCCCATACGCAGTATTTT. It codes for CASSYGAGGPHTQYF.

V gene TRBV9 combines with J gene TRBJ1-1; a weak D match, TRBD1 (5 bases). Germline-derived CDR1 and CDR2 are SGDLS and YYNGEE. V shed 4 bases and J shed 4 bases, with 14 bases lying between them. The CDR3 contains 14 residues. Here the CDR3 reads CASSPRSGSTEAFF. CDR3 nucleotide sequence: TGTGCCAGCAGCCCTCGGTCAGGGAGCACTGAAGCTTTCTTT.

With respect to this clone: One junction end does not reproduce the germline sequence, and a read error may be involved. V and J are TRBV7-7 and TRBJ1-1, with D possibly being TRBD1 (5 bases). This CDR3 is 13 amino acids long. Germline lookup yields CDR1 SSHAT and CDR2 FNYEAQ (reference sequence). DNA for the CDR3: TGTGCTAGCAGCCCCGGGGGGAACACTGAAGCTTTCTTT. Residues: CASSPGGNTEAFF.

The genes are TRBV6-5 and TRBJ2-1; no definite D call. V lost 5 bases and J 4 bases, leaving 15 bases between the germline ends. Germline CDR1 reads MNHEY; CDR2 reads SVGAGI. This CDR3 has 15 amino acids. As DNA, the CDR3 is TGTGCCAGCAGTACCGGGCTGTCCGGGTACAATGAGCAGTTCTTC. Protein: CASSTGLSGYNEQFF.

This sequence joins TRBV27 and TRBJ1-6, with a possible D match to TRBD1 (5 bases). This CDR3 has 14 amino acids. The V gene lost 6 bases and the J gene lost 11 bases, with 17 bases spanning the gap. Germline V lookup: CDR1 MNHEY, CDR2 SMNVEV (reference sequence). CDR3 protein: CASRGGQIIAPLHF. The CDR3 DNA follows: TGTGCCAGCAGGGGGGGTCAGATAATAGCACCCCTCCACTTT.

This clone appeared once. J is TRBJ1-5 and V is TRBV6-6, with 7 positions matching TRBD1. The CDR3 has 15 amino acids. Germline V gene lookup returns CDR1 MNHNY and CDR2 SVGAGI (reference sequence). The J segment lost 2 bases and the V segment lost 6 bases, leaving 7 bases of the junction unmatched. CDR3 region: CASSRRGPGNQPQHF. CDR3 DNA: TGTGCCAGCAGCCGAAGGGGGCCGGGCAATCAGCCCCAGCATTTT.

This chain uses TRBV5-4 with TRBJ1-1; 10 nucleotides line up with TRBD1. The CDR3 spans 14 residues. Germline assignment: CDR1 SGHNT and CDR2 YYREEE (reference sequence). The V segment lost 3 bases and the J segment 3 bases; nucleotides outside the gene matches: 2. CDR3 coding DNA: TGTGCCAGCAGCTGGGGGACAGGGGACACTGAAGCTTTCTTT. The encoded protein is CASSWGTGDTEAFF.

The chain uses TRBV7-8 and TRBJ2-5, with 11 bases that match TRBD2. This CDR3 has 15 residues. The V gene's germline CDR1 is SGHVS and CDR2 FQNEAQ. Trimming cost V 6 bases and J 1 base; bases outside gene matches: 4. The CDR3, as DNA: TGTGCCAGCAGTCTAGCGGGAGGCTTCCAAGAGACCCAGTACTTC. Translating gives CASSLAGGFQETQYF.

Concerning this clone itself: The sample holds other DNA sequences that translate to the same CDR3. This chain connects TRBV7-3 to TRBJ1-1; possible D gene TRBD1, 6 bases. The V and J ends lost 5 bases and 7 bases respectively, with 14 bases between them. Per the germline V gene, CDR1 is SGHTA and CDR2 is FQGTGA. The CDR3 length is 13 residues. The CDR3 bases are TGTGCCAGCAGCCCGACAGGTAGGAGTGAAGCTTTCTTT. It yields the protein CASSPTGRSEAFF. The full variable domain, completed using reference TRBV7-3 and TRBJ1-1, is GAGVSQTPSNKVTEKGKYVELRCDPISGHTALYWYRQSLGQGPEFLIYFQGTGAADDSGLPNDRFFAVRPEGSVSTLKIQRTERGDSAVYLCASSPTGRSEAFFGQGTRLTVV.

The rearrangement links TRBV11-1 to TRBJ2-1; 10 bases align to TRBD2. Germline lookup yields CDR1 SGHAT and CDR2 FQDESV (reference sequence). Losses at the gene ends were 5 bases for V and 3 bases for J; bases not matched to a gene: 10. The CDR3 covers 17 residues. The CDR3 protein is CASSPGALAGDYNEQFF. CDR3 bases: TGTGCCAGCAGCCCAGGGGCGCTAGCGGGGGACTACAATGAGCAGTTCTTC. Complete variable domain (other parts from reference TRBV11-1 and TRBJ2-1): EAEVAQSPRYKITEKSQAVAFWCDPISGHATLYWYRQILGQGPELLVQFQDESVVDDSQLPKDRFSAERLKGVDSTLKIQPAELGDSAMYLCASSPGALAGDYNEQFFGPGTRLTVL.

The chain recombines TRBV6-5 with TRBJ2-4; 10 bases agree with TRBD1. V shed 6 bases, J shed 7 bases, and the junction held 6 bases outside the gene matches. Germline V gives CDR1 MNHEY, CDR2 SVGAGI. The CDR3 runs to 14 residues. The CDR3 here is CASSTDRGLNIQYF. The CDR3 region has the DNA TGTGCCAGCAGCACAGACAGGGGGCTTAACATTCAGTACTTC.

This rearrangement joins TRBV29-1 to TRBJ1-4, with D unclear. Germline V CDR1 and CDR2: SQVTM, ANQGSEA. Trimming took off 5 bases at V and 5 bases at J, with 21 bases between the two ends. The CDR3 has 16 amino acids. The CDR3, as DNA: TGCAGCGTTTTGCTCCGAAGGGATGGGATCAATGAAAAACTGTTTTTT. Translated: CSVLLRRDGINEKLFF.

The J gene is TRBJ1-2, the V gene TRBV19; D possibly corresponds to TRBD1 (5 bases). V shed 6 bases and J shed 4 bases, with 18 bases lying between them. The length of the CDR3 is 15 residues. The germline V gene encodes CDR1 LNHDA and CDR2 SQIVND (reference sequence). The CDR3 sequence is CASRTGESLLYGYTF. CDR3 coding DNA: TGTGCCAGTAGGACGGGGGAGAGTTTACTCTATGGCTACACCTTC.

The chain recombines TRBV15 with TRBJ2-3, with D unclear. The CDR3 contains 12 residues. Between the trimmed V and J ends, which lost 0 bases and 7 bases, there was a span of 5 bases. Germline V CDR1 and CDR2: LNHNV, YYDKDF (reference sequence). Written as DNA, the CDR3 is TGTGCCACCAGCAGAGATGGCTATACGCAGTATTTT. Protein product: CATSRDGYTQYF.

The J gene is TRBJ1-5, the V gene TRBV5-6; D might be TRBD1 (6 bases). Trimming took 0 bases from V and 4 from J, leaving 11 bases between them. CDR1 is SGHDT and CDR2 is YYEEEE in the germline V gene. The CDR3 is 15 residues long. The CDR3 nucleotides are TGTGCCAGCAGCTTGGCCGACAGGTCAAATCAGCCCCAGCATTTT. The encoded protein is CASSLADRSNQPQHF.

This rearrangement joins TRBV7-9 to TRBJ1-1; D is unclear. V was clipped by 1 base and J by 2 bases, with 11 bases between them. From germline, CDR1 is SEHNR and CDR2 FQNEAQ (reference sequence). The length of the CDR3 is 15 residues. The CDR3 reads CASSLGDLGNTEAFF. CDR3 in DNA: TGTGCCAGCAGCTTAGGGGATTTAGGTAACACTGAAGCTTTCTTT.

The table lists this clone with a few counts. This CDR3 is CASKPTGFYGYTF. The DNA of the CDR3 is TGTGCCAGTAAACCAACCGGCTTCTATGGCTACACCTTC. The chain is built from TRBV19 and TRBJ1-2; no clear D gene. Germline CDR1 LNHDA, CDR2 SQIVND (reference sequence). The germline V and J ends were trimmed by 7 bases and 4 bases, with 13 bases remaining between them. The CDR3 runs 13 residues.

V and J are TRBV18 and TRBJ1-5; weak D call: TRBD1 (5 bases). Trimming stripped 6 bases from V and 0 bases from J, with 12 bases between. This CDR3 is built from 15 residues. Per the germline V gene, CDR1 is KGHSH and CDR2 is LQKENI. The CDR3 nucleotides are TGTGCCAGCTCCCAGGGCAGCCATAGCAATCAGCCCCAGCATTTT. As protein: CASSQGSHSNQPQHF.

The V gene is TRBV5-4, the J gene TRBJ1-2; D remains ambiguous. The CDR3 is 12 residues long. The V and J ends lost 5 bases and 5 bases respectively, with 10 bases between them. CDR1 is SGHNT and CDR2 is YYREEE in the germline V gene (reference sequence). The CDR3 coding sequence is TGTGCCAGCAGTATCTTTGGGTATGGCTACACCTTC. Protein: CASSIFGYGYTF.

The chain carries TRBV7-8 and TRBJ1-3; D is unclear. Germline V CDR1 and CDR2: SGHVS, FQNEAQ. V was shortened by 3 bases and J by 0 bases, with 15 bases between the two germline ends. The CDR3 contains 17 residues. CDR3 bases: TGTGCCAGCAGCTTTAAACGGACCTTTGACTCTGGAAACACCATATATTTT. Translating gives CASSFKRTFDSGNTIYF.

This CDR3 is CASSLGRGSYEQYF. For the CDR3, the DNA is TGCGCCAGCAGCTTGGGGAGGGGGTCTTACGAGCAGTACTTC. V is TRBV5-1 and J is TRBJ2-7, with D perhaps given as TRBD1 or TRBD2 (6 bases each). Trimming pared 0 bases from V and 4 bases from J, leaving 11 bases between. CDR1 is SGHRS and CDR2 is YFSETQ in the germline V gene. This CDR3 is built from 14 residues. The variable domain in full, with the rest retrieved from reference TRBV5-1 and TRBJ2-7, is KAGVTQTPRYLIKTRGQQVTLSCSPISGHRSVSWYQQTPGQGLQFLFEYFSETQRNKGNFPGRFSGRQFSNSRSEMNVSTLELGDSALYLCASSLGRGSYEQYFGPGTRLTVT.

The chain links TRBV4-1 to TRBJ1-1; 7 nucleotides match TRBD1. The J segment lost 3 bases and the V segment lost 5 bases, leaving 6 bases of the junction unmatched. The CDR3 runs to 14 residues. CDR1 MGHRA and CDR2 YSYEKL come from the germline V gene. CDR3 sequence: CASSYRTGYTEAFF. The CDR3 DNA reads as TGCGCCAGCAGCTATAGGACAGGCTACACTGAAGCTTTCTTT.

This chain links TRBV5-6 with TRBJ2-7; D perhaps matches TRBD1 (6 bases). CDR3 length: 13 residues. V lost 3 bases, J lost 6 bases, and 13 bases lay in between. CDR1 is SGHDT, CDR2 YYEEEE, per germline. CDR3 residues: CASSSLQGGEQYF. The CDR3 DNA follows: TGTGCCAGCAGCTCGTTACAGGGCGGCGAGCAGTACTTC.

The rearrangement uses TRBV28 and TRBJ1-2, with a weak D call TRBD1 (6 bases). Germline-derived CDR1 and CDR2 are MDHEN and SYDVKM. The CDR3 sequence is 15 residues long. Trimming removed 6 bases from V and 2 bases from J, with 16 bases in between. The CDR3 region has the DNA TGTGCCAGCAGCCTAGGGGGGAGGAAGAACTATGGCTACACCTTC. It translates to CASSLGGRKNYGYTF.

The chain recombines TRBV2 with TRBJ1-4, with 10 nucleotides matching TRBD1. V gave up 0 bases and J gave up 6 bases; unmatched junction bases: 4. CDR1 is SNHLY and CDR2 is FYNNEI in the germline V gene. The CDR3 is 16 amino acids. This chain's CDR3 is CASSEAWDRGYEKLFF. CDR3 DNA sequence: TGTGCCAGCAGTGAAGCCTGGGACAGGGGCTATGAAAAACTGTTTTTT.

The chain links TRBV30 to TRBJ1-2, with a tentative D call TRBD1 (5 bases). Between the trimmed V and J ends, which lost 0 bases and 3 bases, there was a span of 17 bases. Germline CDR1 reads GTSNPN; CDR2 reads SVGIG (reference sequence). CDR3 size: 16 residues. The DNA for the CDR3 is TGTGCCTGGAGTGTACAGCAGTGGGACCGATACTATGGCTACACCTTC. It yields the protein CAWSVQQWDRYYGYTF.

J is TRBJ2-7 and V is TRBV5-1; possibly TRBD1 for D (6 bases). The CDR3 runs 16 residues. Deletions cut 0 bases from V and 2 bases from J, with 15 bases between. The V gene's germline CDR1 is SGHRS and CDR2 YFSETQ. The CDR3 DNA reads as TGCGCCAGCAGCTTGGGTACCGGGGACACCGCCTACGAGCAGTACTTC. This translates into CASSLGTGDTAYEQYF. Combining the CDR3 with reference TRBV5-1 and TRBJ2-7 gives the whole variable domain KAGVTQTPRYLIKTRGQQVTLSCSPISGHRSVSWYQQTPGQGLQFLFEYFSETQRNKGNFPGRFSGRQFSNSRSEMNVSTLELGDSALYLCASSLGTGDTAYEQYFGPGTRLTVT.

This chain joins TRBV10-1 and TRBJ1-5, with 7 bases fitting TRBD1. Unmatched junction bases numbered 7, after V lost 10 bases and J lost 4 bases. The CDR3 covers 13 residues. Germline values: CDR1 WNHNN, CDR2 SYGVQD (reference sequence). The CDR3 loop is CATSTGRNQPQHF. In DNA form, the CDR3 reads TGCGCCACCTCGACAGGGAGGAATCAGCCCCAGCATTTT.

The CDR3 coding sequence is TGCAGCGTTGAAGGGACAGGGGATGGCTACACCTTC. Translation gives CSVEGTGDGYTF. The chain couples TRBV29-1 to TRBJ1-2; TRBD1 matches 9 bases. The V segment lost 1 base and the J segment 6 bases; nucleotides outside the gene matches: 0. Germline loops: CDR1 SQVTM, CDR2 ANQGSEA. The CDR3 consists of 12 residues.